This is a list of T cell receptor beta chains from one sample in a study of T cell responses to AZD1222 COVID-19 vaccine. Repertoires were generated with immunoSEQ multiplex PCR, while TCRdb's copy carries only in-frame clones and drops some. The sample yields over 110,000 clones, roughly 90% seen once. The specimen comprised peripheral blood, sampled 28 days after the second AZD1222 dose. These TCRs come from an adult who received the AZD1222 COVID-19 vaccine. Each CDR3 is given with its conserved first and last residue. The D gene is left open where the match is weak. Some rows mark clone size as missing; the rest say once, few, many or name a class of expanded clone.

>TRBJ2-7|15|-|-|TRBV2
TGTGCCAGCAAGAGCCTAGGGATCGCGGGATACGAGCAGTACTTC
CASKSLGIAGYEQYF
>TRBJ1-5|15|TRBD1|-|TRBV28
TGTGCCAGCAGACCCCGGGACAGGGGGTCCCGGCCCCAGCATTTT
CASRPRDRGSRPQHF
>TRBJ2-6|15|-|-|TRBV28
TGTGCCAGCAGTCCAGGGGACTCTGGGGCCAACGTCCTGACTTTC
CASSPGDSGANVLTF
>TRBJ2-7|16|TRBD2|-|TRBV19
TGTGCCAGTAGTCTAGTAGCGGGAGGGCCAGAGAGCGAGCAGTACTTC
CASSLVAGGPESEQYF
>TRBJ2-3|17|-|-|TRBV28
TGTGCCAGCAGTTCCCTTGGATGGGGGGCCCGTAGAGATACGCAGTATTTT
CASSSLGWGARRDTQYF
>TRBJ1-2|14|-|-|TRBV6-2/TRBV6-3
TGTGCCAGCAGTTACTCGAGGGGGTACCATGGCTACACCTTC
CASSYSRGYHGYTF
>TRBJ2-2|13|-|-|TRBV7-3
TGTGCCAGCAGCTTCCCAGGTTCCGGGGAGCTGTTTTTT
CASSFPGSGELFF
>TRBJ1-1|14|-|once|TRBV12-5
TGTGCTAGTGGTTTGACAGGACAAGGGGGGGAAGCTTTCTTT
CASGLTGQGGEAFF
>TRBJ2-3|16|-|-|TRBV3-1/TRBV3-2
TGTGCCAGCAGCCAAGGTCCGGGACCACGCACAGATACGCAGTATTTT
CASSQGPGPRTDTQYF
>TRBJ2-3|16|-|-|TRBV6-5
TGTGCCAGCAGTTACTCTCCAGATCCTAGCACAGATACGCAGTATTTT
CASSYSPDPSTDTQYF
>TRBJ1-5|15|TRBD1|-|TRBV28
TGTGCCAGCAGTCCACACAGGGGTGGGGGTCAGCCCCAGCATTTT
CASSPHRGGGQPQHF
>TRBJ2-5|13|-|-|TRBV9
TGTGCCAGCAACCGTAACGGGGAAGAGACCCAGTACTTC
CASNRNGEETQYF
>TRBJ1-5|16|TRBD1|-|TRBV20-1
TGCAGTGCTAGTTCCTTGGCGACAGGGTTACATCAGCCCCAGCATTTT
CSASSLATGLHQPQHF
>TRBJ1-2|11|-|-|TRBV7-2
TGTGCCAGCAGCATCGGGACGGATAGGGCCTTC
CASSIGTDRAF
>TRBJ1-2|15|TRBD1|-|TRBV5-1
TGCGCCAGCAGCTTGGCTGGACAGGGGAACTATGGCTACACCTTC
CASSLAGQGNYGYTF
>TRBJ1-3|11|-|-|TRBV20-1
TGCAGTGCTGGTACTGGAAACACCATATATTTT
CSAGTGNTIYF
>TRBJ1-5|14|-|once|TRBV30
TGTGCCTGGAGTGTATGGGGAGGGAATCAGCCCCAGCATTTT
CAWSVWGGNQPQHF
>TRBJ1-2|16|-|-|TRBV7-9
TGTGCCAGCATCGTAAACGGCGCGGGGCCCCCCTATGGCTACACCTTC
CASIVNGAGPPYGYTF
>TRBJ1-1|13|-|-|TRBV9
TGTGCCAGCGCCCTTGAGGTAAACACTGAAGCTTTCTTT
CASALEVNTEAFF
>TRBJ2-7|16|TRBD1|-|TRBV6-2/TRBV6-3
TGTGCCAGCAGTTACAGTCCAGGGGGCCACACCTACGAGCAGTACTTC
CASSYSPGGHTYEQYF
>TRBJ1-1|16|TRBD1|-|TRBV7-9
TGTGCCAGCAGCTTGCCGGCAGGGGGCCGCGTCACTGAAGCTTTCTTT
CASSLPAGGRVTEAFF
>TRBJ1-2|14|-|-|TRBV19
TGTGCCAGTAGGCGGGACAAAACTAACTATGGCTACACCTTC
CASRRDKTNYGYTF
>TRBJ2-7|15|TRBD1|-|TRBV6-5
TGTGCCAGCAGACAAGGACAGGGAAGAGGCTACGAGCAGTACTTC
CASRQGQGRGYEQYF
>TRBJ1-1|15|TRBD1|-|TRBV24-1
TGTGCCACCAGTGATGGACAGGGTCCGAGGACTGAAGCTTTCTTT
CATSDGQGPRTEAFF
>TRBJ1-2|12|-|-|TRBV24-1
TGTGCCACCAGTGATCGGGTTCGGGGCTACACCTTC
CATSDRVRGYTF
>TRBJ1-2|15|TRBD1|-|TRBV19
TGTGCCAGTAACACTCCGGGACAGCTTAACTATGGCTACACCTTC
CASNTPGQLNYGYTF
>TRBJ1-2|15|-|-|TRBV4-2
TGTGCCAGCAGCCCCACCGTCGGGAGGGTAGATGGCTACACCTTC
CASSPTVGRVDGYTF
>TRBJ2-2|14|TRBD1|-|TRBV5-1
TGCGCCAGCAAGGGGACAGGGTCCACCGGGGAGCTGTTTTTT
CASKGTGSTGELFF
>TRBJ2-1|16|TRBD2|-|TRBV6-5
TGTGCCAGCAGTTACTTGTCTAGCGGGGGAGGGGATGAGCAGTTCTTC
CASSYLSSGGGDEQFF
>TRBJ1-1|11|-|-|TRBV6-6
TGTGCCAGCAACTGGGGGACAGAAGCTTTCTTT
CASNWGTEAFF
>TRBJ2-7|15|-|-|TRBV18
TGTGCCAGCTCACCTGTACCGTCGGATAACTACGAGCAGTACTTC
CASSPVPSDNYEQYF
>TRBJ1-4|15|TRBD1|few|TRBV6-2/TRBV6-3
TGTGCCAGCAGTTCATCCGGGACAGGGAATGAAAAACTGTTTTTT
CASSSSGTGNEKLFF
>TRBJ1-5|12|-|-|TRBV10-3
TGTGCCACCCGGGACCAAAATCAGCCCCAGCATTTT
CATRDQNQPQHF
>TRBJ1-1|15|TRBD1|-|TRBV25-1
TGTGCCAGCAGTTCTACCGGGACAGATAACACTGAAGCTTTCTTT
CASSSTGTDNTEAFF
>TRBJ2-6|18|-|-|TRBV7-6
TGTGCCAGCAGCTTAGCGGCCAGGGGGGCTCTGGGGGCCAACGTCCTGACTTTC
CASSLAARGALGANVLTF
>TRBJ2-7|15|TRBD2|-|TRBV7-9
TGTGCCAGCAGCGCCGGACTAGCGGCATCCTACGAGCAGTACTTC
CASSAGLAASYEQYF
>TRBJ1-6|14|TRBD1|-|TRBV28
TGTGCCAGCAGTCGGGGACAGCGGCGATCACCCCTCCACTTT
CASSRGQRRSPLHF
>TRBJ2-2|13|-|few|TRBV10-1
TGCGCCACCGCGAACAGGCGGTCCGGGGAGCTGTTTTTT
CATANRRSGELFF
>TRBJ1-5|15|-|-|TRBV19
TGTGCCAGTAGTATAACCCCCGGGAGCAATCAGCCCCAGCATTTT
CASSITPGSNQPQHF
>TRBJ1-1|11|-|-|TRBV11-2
TGTGCCACGTGGGGGAGGACTGAAGCTTTCTTT
CATWGRTEAFF
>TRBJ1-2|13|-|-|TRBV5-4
TGTGCCAGCAGCTGGAACAGTAACTATGGCTACACCTTC
CASSWNSNYGYTF
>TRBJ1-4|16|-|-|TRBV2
TGTGCCAGCAGTGAGAGGGGAGGGGCAACTAATGAAAAACTGTTTTTT
CASSERGGATNEKLFF
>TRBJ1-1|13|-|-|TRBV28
TGTGCCAGCAGTACCTACAGGAACACTGAAGCTTTCTTT
CASSTYRNTEAFF